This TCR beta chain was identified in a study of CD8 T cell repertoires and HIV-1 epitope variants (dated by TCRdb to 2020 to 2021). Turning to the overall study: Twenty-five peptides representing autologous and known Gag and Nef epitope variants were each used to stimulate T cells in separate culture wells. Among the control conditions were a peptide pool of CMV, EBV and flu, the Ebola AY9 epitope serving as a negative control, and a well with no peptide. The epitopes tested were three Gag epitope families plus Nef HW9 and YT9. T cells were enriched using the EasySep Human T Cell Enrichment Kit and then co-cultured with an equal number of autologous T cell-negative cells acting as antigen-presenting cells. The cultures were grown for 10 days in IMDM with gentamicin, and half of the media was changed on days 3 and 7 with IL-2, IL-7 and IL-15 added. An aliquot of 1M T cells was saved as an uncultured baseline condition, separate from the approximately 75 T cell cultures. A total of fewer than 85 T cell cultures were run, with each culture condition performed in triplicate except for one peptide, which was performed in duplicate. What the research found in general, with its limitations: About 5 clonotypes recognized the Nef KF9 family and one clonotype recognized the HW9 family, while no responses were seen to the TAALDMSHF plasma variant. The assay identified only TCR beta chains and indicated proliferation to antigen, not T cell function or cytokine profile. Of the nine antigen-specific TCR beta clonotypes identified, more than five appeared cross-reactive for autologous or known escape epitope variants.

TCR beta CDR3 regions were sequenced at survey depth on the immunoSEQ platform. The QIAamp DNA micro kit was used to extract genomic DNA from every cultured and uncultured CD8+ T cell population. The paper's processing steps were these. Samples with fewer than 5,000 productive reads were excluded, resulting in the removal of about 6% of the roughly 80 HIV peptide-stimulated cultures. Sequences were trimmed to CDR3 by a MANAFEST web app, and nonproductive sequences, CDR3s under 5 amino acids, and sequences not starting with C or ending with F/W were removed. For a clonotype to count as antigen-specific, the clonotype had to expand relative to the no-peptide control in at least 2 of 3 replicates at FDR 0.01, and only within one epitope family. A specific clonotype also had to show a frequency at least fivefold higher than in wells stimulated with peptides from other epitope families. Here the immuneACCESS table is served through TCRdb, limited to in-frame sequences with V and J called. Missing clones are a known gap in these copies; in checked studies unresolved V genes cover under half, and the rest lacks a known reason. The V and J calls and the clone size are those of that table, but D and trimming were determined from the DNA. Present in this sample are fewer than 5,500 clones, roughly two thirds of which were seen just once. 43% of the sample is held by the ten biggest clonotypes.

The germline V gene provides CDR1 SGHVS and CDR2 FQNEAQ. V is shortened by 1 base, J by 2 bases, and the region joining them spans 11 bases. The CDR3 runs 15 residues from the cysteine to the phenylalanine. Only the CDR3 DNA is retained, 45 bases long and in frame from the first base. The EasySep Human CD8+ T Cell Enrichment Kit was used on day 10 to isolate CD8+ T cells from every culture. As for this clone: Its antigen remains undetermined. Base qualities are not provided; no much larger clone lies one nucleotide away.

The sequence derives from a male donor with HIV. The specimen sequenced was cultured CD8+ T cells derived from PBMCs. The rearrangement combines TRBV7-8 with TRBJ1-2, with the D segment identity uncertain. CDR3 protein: CASSLEEVSNYGYTF. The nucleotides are TGTGCCAGCAGCTTAGAAGAGGTTTCGAACTATGGCTACACCTTC.